Each of the 20 T cell receptor beta chains below was sequenced from the same sample in a study of long-term antiretroviral therapy in people with HIV (dated by TCRdb to the early 2020s). The immunoSEQ hsTCRB v3.0 assay was used at survey level resolution to sequence the TRB variable region. TCRdb limited this immuneACCESS table to in-frame rearrangements with V and J called. A share of clones is missing; checked studies link under half to unresolved V genes, and the rest is unexplained. This sample comprises some 28,000 clones, approximately 80% of them detected only once. 7.3% of the sample is taken by the ten largest. Here the sequenced sample was unsorted PBMCs, taken 0.3 years after starting antiretroviral therapy. The receptor source for this set is a man aged 35 to 55 with HIV.

This clone was found a few times. This chain joins TRBV6-6 and TRBJ1-5; D is undetermined. Trimming took off 4 bases at V and 2 bases at J, with 9 bases between the two ends. CDR1 is MNHNY, CDR2 SVGAGI, per germline (reference sequence). The length of the CDR3 is 14 residues. The CDR3 reads CASSSNWGNQPQHF. Written as DNA, the CDR3 is TGTGCCAGCAGTTCAAACTGGGGCAATCAGCCCCAGCATTTT.

The V call is TRBV28, the J call TRBJ1-1, with a possible D match to TRBD1 (5 bases). This CDR3 has 14 residues. Germline-derived CDR1 and CDR2 are MDHEN and SYDVKM. The ends were cut back, 7 bases at V and 3 bases at J, with 15 bases in the middle. Here the CDR3 DNA reads TGTGCCAGCACCTTTTGGGGAGGGGACACTGAAGCTTTCTTT. Its protein is CASTFWGGDTEAFF.

The chain employs TRBV28 and TRBJ2-7; TRBD1 might be the D (5 bases). The CDR3 is 15 amino acids. V gave up 8 bases and J gave up 2 bases, with 19 bases separating them. The V gene's germline CDR1 is MDHEN and CDR2 SYDVKM. CDR3 in amino acids: CASLQDATATYEQYF. CDR3 in DNA: TGTGCCAGCTTACAGGACGCGACTGCCACCTACGAGCAGTACTTC.

This sequence joins TRBV19 and TRBJ1-5; 8 bases fit TRBD1. The germline V gene has CDR1 LNHDA and CDR2 SQIVND (reference sequence). This CDR3 comprises 16 residues. Trimming at V came to 5 bases and at J to 4 bases, leaving 10 bases not matched to a gene. In DNA form, the CDR3 reads TGTGCCAGTAGTCCGACAGGGGTATTTTGGAATCAGCCCCAGCATTTT. Amino acid sequence: CASSPTGVFWNQPQHF.

This chain connects TRBV7-3 to TRBJ2-7; TRBD2 matches 7 bases. With 2 bases clipped from V and 2 bases from J, the junction kept 3 bases outside the gene matches. CDR1 and CDR2 from the germline V gene are SGHTA and FQGTGA. The CDR3 spans 14 residues. The CDR3 coding sequence is TGTGCCAGCAGCTTAGGGGCGGGGGCCTACGAGCAGTACTTC. Residues: CASSLGAGAYEQYF.

The gene calls are TRBV6-6 and TRBJ1-2; D ambiguous. The CDR3 consists of 11 residues. V was trimmed by 6 bases and J by 2 bases, leaving 4 bases between them. Germline loops: CDR1 MNHNY, CDR2 SVGAGI (reference sequence). This chain's CDR3 is CASRQNYGYTF. CDR3 bases: TGTGCCAGCAGACAGAACTATGGCTACACCTTC.

This clone was seen only a few times. The chain couples TRBV29-1 to TRBJ1-2, with no clear D. Germline V CDR1 and CDR2: SQVTM, ANQGSEA. V was trimmed by 4 bases and J by 4 bases, leaving 10 bases between them. This CDR3 comprises 12 residues. As DNA, the CDR3 is TGCAGCGTTGCCTTAAGCAGCTATGGCTACACCTTC. It is translated as CSVALSSYGYTF.

The chain links TRBV7-9 to TRBJ2-1, with D perhaps matching TRBD1 or TRBD2 (5 bases each). Germline CDR1 SEHNR, CDR2 FQNEAQ (reference sequence). Trimming stripped 8 bases from V and 7 bases from J, with 15 bases between. The CDR3 spans 13 residues. The CDR3 DNA reads as TGTGCCAGCCAGGGCCCCCGAGGGAATGAGCAGTTCTTC. It codes for CASQGPRGNEQFF.

The chain links TRBV11-2 to TRBJ2-7, with unresolved D. Trimming shortened V by 1 base and J by 6 bases, and 4 bases separated the two germline ends. Germline lookup yields CDR1 SGHAT and CDR2 FQNNGV. The CDR3 spans 11 residues. The CDR3 sequence: CASSLGVEQYF. Here the CDR3 DNA reads TGTGCCAGCAGCTTAGGGGTCGAGCAGTACTTC.

This clone appeared a few times. The V call is TRBV11-2, the J call TRBJ2-3, with 7 bases lining up with TRBD2. Germline V gives CDR1 SGHAT, CDR2 FQNNGV. CDR3 length: 15 residues. V was pared by 5 bases and J by 6 bases, with 11 bases of the junction left unmatched. The CDR3 protein is CASSETSVQGDTQYF. Written as DNA, the CDR3 is TGTGCCAGCAGCGAAACTAGCGTCCAGGGCGATACGCAGTATTTT.

The chain is built from TRBV27 and TRBJ1-2; D remains unclear. Germline V lookup: CDR1 MNHEY, CDR2 SMNVEV (reference sequence). Trimming pared 0 bases from V and 0 bases from J, leaving 23 bases between. There are 20 residues in the CDR3. The CDR3 loop is CASSLSIGSSAQRTNYGYTF. CDR3 in DNA: TGTGCCAGCAGTTTATCCATCGGAAGCTCGGCCCAGAGAACTAACTATGGCTACACCTTC.

The rearrangement uses TRBV4-1 and TRBJ1-1, with D possibly matching TRBD1 (5 bases). There are 13 residues in the CDR3. CDR1 and CDR2 from the germline V gene are MGHRA and YSYEKL. V gave up 0 bases and J gave up 10 bases, with 12 bases separating them. CDR3 sequence: CASSQDRTRGAFF. CDR3 in DNA: TGCGCCAGCAGCCAAGATCGGACACGGGGAGCTTTCTTT.

This sequence joins TRBV7-3 and TRBJ2-5, with D tentatively TRBD1 (6 bases). V was pared by 4 bases and J by 7 bases, with 13 bases between. Germline V lookup: CDR1 SGHTA, CDR2 FQGTGA. This CDR3 is built from 13 residues. In DNA form, the CDR3 reads TGTGCCAGCAGCTCCCAGGGGTCGGGGACCCAGTACTTC. Translating gives CASSSQGSGTQYF.

The chain uses TRBV29-1 and TRBJ2-6; 9 bases agree with TRBD1. The CDR3 is 14 amino acids. The germline gives CDR1 SQVTM, CDR2 ANQGSEA. J lost 2 bases, V lost 6 bases, and 2 bases had no gene match. As DNA, the CDR3 is TGCAGCGTAGGGGACAGGGCTGGGGCCAACGTCCTGACTTTC. Translating gives CSVGDRAGANVLTF. Full variable domain (remainder filled in from reference TRBV29-1 and TRBJ2-6): SAVISQKPSRDICQRGTSLTIQCQVDSQVTMMFWYRQQPGQSLTLIATANQGSEATYESGFVIDKFPISRPNLTFSTLTVSNMSPEDSSIYLCSVGDRAGANVLTFGAGSRLTVL.

V is TRBV28 and J is TRBJ2-7; the D gene is possibly TRBD1 (5 bases). Trimming pared 3 bases from V and 2 bases from J, leaving 8 bases between. CDR1 and CDR2 from the germline V gene are MDHEN and SYDVKM. The length of the CDR3 is 13 residues. CDR3 residues: CASSFPGPYEQYF. DNA of the CDR3: TGTGCCAGCAGTTTTCCAGGGCCCTACGAGCAGTACTTC.

The chain combines TRBV7-9 with TRBJ1-5; 8 nucleotides match TRBD1. CDR3 length: 12 residues. J gave up 11 bases and V 1 base, and 1 base lay outside the gene matches. Germline V gives CDR1 SEHNR, CDR2 FQNEAQ (reference sequence). The CDR3 DNA sequence: TGTGCCAGCAGCTTAGGGGACAGGACCCAGCATTTT. Its protein product is CASSLGDRTQHF.

The chain recombines TRBV9 with TRBJ2-7; no firm D call. The CDR3 contains 14 residues. The germline V gene has CDR1 SGDLS and CDR2 YYNGEE. Trimming shortened V by 3 bases and J by 6 bases, and 16 bases separated the two germline ends. CDR3 sequence reads: CASSARSTVGEQYF. The CDR3 coding sequence is TGTGCCAGCAGCGCTCGATCCACTGTTGGCGAGCAGTACTTC.

J is TRBJ2-3 and V is TRBV4-1; perhaps TRBD1 as D (5 bases). V lost 5 bases and J 0 bases, leaving 15 bases between the germline ends. The V gene's germline CDR1 is MGHRA and CDR2 YSYEKL. The CDR3 length is 16 residues. The CDR3 region is CASSSRVGTSTDTQYF. The CDR3 DNA reads as TGCGCCAGCAGCTCCAGGGTGGGCACGAGCACAGATACGCAGTATTTT.

This rearrangement joins TRBV11-3 to TRBJ2-4; 7 bases align to TRBD1. J gave up 11 bases and V 5 bases, and 18 bases lay outside the gene matches. Germline-derived CDR1 and CDR2 are SGHNT and YENEEA. CDR3 length: 16 amino acids. CDR3: CASSPESGAQGGLQYF. The CDR3 nucleotides are TGTGCCAGCAGCCCCGAGTCCGGGGCCCAAGGGGGCCTTCAGTACTTC.

The V and J genes are TRBV2 and TRBJ2-3, with 8 bases aligning to TRBD2. Germline CDR1 is SNHLY and CDR2 is FYNNEI. This CDR3 spans 15 amino acids. The ends lost 4 bases at V and 1 base at J; junction bases unmatched: 4. CDR3 sequence reads: CASSGVGGGTDTQYF. The CDR3 nucleotides are TGTGCCAGCAGTGGGGTCGGGGGGGGCACAGATACGCAGTATTTT. The full variable domain, its missing parts supplied by reference TRBV2 and TRBJ2-3, is EPEVTQTPSHQVTQMGQEVILRCVPISNHLYFYWYRQILGQKVEFLVSFYNNEISEKSEIFDDQFSVERPDGSNFTLKIRSTKLEDSAMYFCASSGVGGGTDTQYFGPGTRLTVL.